A single sample is the source of the 23 T cell receptor beta chains below, sequenced in a study of T cell changes during pregnancy in multiple sclerosis. TCRdb's copy holds only in-frame clones and misses some; the assay was immunoSEQ multiplex PCR. The repertoire holds about 23,000 clones, with over 75% as singletons. This specimen consisted of CD8+ T cells from peripheral blood mononuclear cells, obtained before pregnancy. These receptors all stem from a female donor with multiple sclerosis, enrolled in a pregnancy study.

The gene calls are TRBV7-7 and TRBJ2-5; TRBD2 agrees at 9 bases. The J segment lost 4 bases and the V segment lost 2 bases, leaving 11 bases of the junction unmatched. Germline CDR1 and CDR2: SSHAT and FNYEAQ (reference sequence). The CDR3 totals 17 residues. The CDR3 loop reads CASSLPSGDPPPETQYF. The CDR3 DNA sequence: TGTGCCAGCAGCTTACCTAGCGGGGACCCCCCCCCAGAGACCCAGTACTTC.

The chain joins TRBV6-5 to TRBJ2-1, with D possibly TRBD1 on 5 matching bases. CDR1 is MNHEY and CDR2 is SVGAGI in the germline V gene. Trimming cost V 5 bases and J 5 bases, with 13 bases left between them. This CDR3 is 14 amino acids long. CDR3 DNA: TGTGCCAGCAGTCCCACGTGGGGCGACAATGAGCAGTTCTTC. Protein sequence: CASSPTWGDNEQFF.

The chain couples TRBV2 to TRBJ2-7; D is possibly TRBD1 (6 bases). The CDR3 length is 11 residues. Germline V CDR1 and CDR2: SNHLY, FYNNEI. The CDR3 sequence is CAWGPPYEQYF. Here the CDR3 DNA reads TGTGCGTGGGGGCCTCCCTACGAGCAGTACTTC.

This sequence joins TRBV13 and TRBJ2-7; D unresolved. V lost 5 bases, J lost 2 bases, and 16 bases lay in between. CDR3 size: 15 residues. CDR1 is PRHDT and CDR2 is FYEKMQ in the germline V gene (reference sequence). CDR3 sequence: CASSTRSHGTYEQYF. In DNA form, the CDR3 reads TGTGCCAGCAGCACCCGAAGCCACGGTACCTACGAGCAGTACTTC. Combining the CDR3 with reference TRBV13 and TRBJ2-7 gives the whole variable domain AAGVIQSPRHLIKEKRETATLKCYPIPRHDTVYWYQQGPGQDPQFLISFYEKMQSDKGSIPDRFSAQQFSDYHSELNMSSLELGDSALYFCASSTRSHGTYEQYFGPGTRLTVT.

A few counts support this clone. The chain recombines TRBV27 with TRBJ2-7, with a possible D match to TRBD2 (5 bases). V was trimmed by 6 bases and J by 6 bases, leaving 12 bases between them. There are 12 residues in the CDR3. CDR1 is MNHEY, CDR2 SMNVEV, per germline (reference sequence). The CDR3 bases are TGTGCCAGCAGCCCTCGGGCGGGCGAGCAGTACTTC. Its protein is CASSPRAGEQYF.

The chain combines TRBV6-4 with TRBJ2-2, with TRBD2 matching over 9 bases. The V gene end was trimmed by 4 bases and the J gene end by 6 bases; junction bases not matched to a gene: 9. Germline V gene sequence: CDR1 MRHNA, CDR2 SNTAGT. The CDR3 has 16 residues. CDR3 sequence: CASSASGTSHPGELFF. CDR3 nucleotide sequence: TGTGCCAGCAGTGCCTCCGGGACTAGCCATCCCGGGGAGCTGTTTTTT.

Here the CDR3 DNA reads TGTGCCAGCAGCCAGAGGGAATTGCGCTATGGCTACACCTTC. It specifies CASSQRELRYGYTF. V is TRBV14 and J is TRBJ1-2; D unclear. Trimming stripped 3 bases from V and 4 bases from J, with 12 bases between. CDR3 size: 14 residues. CDR1 and CDR2 from the germline V gene are SGHDN and FVKESK.

The chain carries TRBV4-2 and TRBJ2-2; D is possibly TRBD2 (6 bases). The CDR3 runs 15 residues. Germline CDR1 and CDR2: LGHNA and YNFKEQ. Deletions cut 1 base from V and 5 bases from J, with 11 bases between. CDR3 DNA: TGTGCCAGCAGCCAAGGTGAAGGACTAACCGGGGAGCTGTTTTTT. Protein product: CASSQGEGLTGELFF.

This sequence joins TRBV2 and TRBJ2-5, with no clear D. V dropped 4 bases and J dropped 0 bases, with 12 bases sitting between them. The length of the CDR3 is 15 residues. Germline V CDR1 and CDR2: SNHLY, FYNNEI. The CDR3 loop is CASSGVGTDQETQYF. CDR3 nucleotides: TGTGCCAGCAGTGGAGTGGGCACAGACCAAGAGACCCAGTACTTC.

This clone was found once. Written as DNA, the CDR3 is TGTGCCAGCAGCTTATATGACAGCCCCTACGAGCAGTACTTC. This encodes CASSLYDSPYEQYF. The chain carries TRBV7-8 and TRBJ2-7; a possible D gene is TRBD1 (5 bases). Germline lookup yields CDR1 SGHVS and CDR2 FQNEAQ. V was pared by 2 bases and J by 2 bases, with 10 bases between. This CDR3 region has 14 residues. Looking up the rest from reference TRBV7-8 and TRBJ2-7 gives the full variable domain: GAGVSQSPRYKVAKRGQDVALRCDPISGHVSLFWYQQALGQGPEFLTYFQNEAQLDKSGLPSDRFFAERPEGSVSTLKIQRTQQEDSAVYLCASSLYDSPYEQYFGPGTRLTVT.

This chain connects TRBV6-5 to TRBJ2-1; 10 nucleotides line up with TRBD1. Unmatched junction bases numbered 4, after V lost 0 bases and J lost 5 bases. Germline CDR1 and CDR2: MNHEY and SVGAGI. CDR3 length: 16 amino acids. Here the CDR3 DNA reads TGTGCCAGCAGTTACTCCGGGACAGGGGACCACAATGAGCAGTTCTTC. Residues: CASSYSGTGDHNEQFF.

The chain joins TRBV6-4 to TRBJ2-3; D remains ambiguous. With 2 bases removed from V and 0 bases from J, the gap between germline ends came to 6 bases. Per germline, CDR1 MRHNA and CDR2 SNTAGT. The CDR3 runs to 14 residues. CDR3 protein: CASSDEASTDTQYF. The CDR3 coding sequence is TGTGCCAGCAGTGACGAGGCCAGCACAGATACGCAGTATTTT.

The rearrangement joins TRBV6-5 to TRBJ1-3, with 9 bases aligning to TRBD1. The CDR3 sequence is 15 residues long. Trimming took 8 bases from V and 4 from J; bases not matched to a gene: 9. The V gene's germline CDR1 is MNHEY and CDR2 SVGAGI. The CDR3 bases are TGTGCCAGCGGACCGGACAGGGGCTTAGGAAACACCATATATTTT. Residues: CASGPDRGLGNTIYF.

The chain carries TRBV7-8 and TRBJ2-7, with 12 nucleotides matching TRBD2. Germline V gene sequence: CDR1 SGHVS, CDR2 FQNEAQ. The CDR3 sequence is 17 residues long. V lost 1 base to trimming and J lost 2 bases; unmatched junction nucleotides: 6. The CDR3 is CASSLGLAGVSTYEQYF. The DNA for the CDR3 is TGTGCCAGCAGCTTAGGACTAGCGGGAGTCTCTACCTACGAGCAGTACTTC.

The rearrangement uses TRBV6-5 and TRBJ2-7; 10 bases map to TRBD2. The CDR3 has 15 residues. J lost 5 bases, V lost 6 bases, and 10 bases had no gene match. Germline V gene data show CDR1 as MNHEY and CDR2 as SVGAGI. The CDR3 sequence: CASRLASGSLHEQYF. CDR3 coding DNA: TGTGCCAGCAGACTCGCTAGCGGGAGTCTCCACGAGCAGTACTTC.

The gene calls are TRBV21-1 and TRBJ1-5; the D call TRBD1 from the table was never checked on the DNA. TRBV21-1 is tagged as a pseudogene. The CDR3 is made up of 14 amino acids. CDR3 nucleotides: TGTGCCAGCAGCAGTGGGGAAGGGGATCAGCCCCAGCATTTT. This encodes CASSSGEGDQPQHF.

The chain recombines TRBV10-1 with TRBJ1-1; 10 bases fit TRBD1. Germline V gene data show CDR1 as WNHNN and CDR2 as SYGVQD (reference sequence). V was pared by 4 bases and J by 6 bases, with 11 bases of the junction left unmatched. This CDR3 is 16 amino acids long. CDR3 region: CASSGGATGGWPEAFF. CDR3 sequence (DNA): TGCGCCAGCAGTGGAGGGGCGACAGGGGGCTGGCCTGAAGCTTTCTTT.

The chain carries TRBV6-5 and TRBJ2-2, with D tentatively TRBD2 (6 bases). The CDR3 contains 13 residues. Deletions cut 2 bases from V and 5 bases from J, with 6 bases between. CDR1 is MNHEY and CDR2 is SVGAGI in the germline V gene. The CDR3 reads CASSYRGTGELFF. CDR3 DNA: TGTGCCAGCAGTTACCGGGGGACCGGGGAGCTGTTTTTT.

This clone was seen a single time. V gene TRBV7-4 combines with J gene TRBJ2-6; 7 nucleotides align to TRBD2. J lost 0 bases, V lost 5 bases, and 7 bases had no gene match. The CDR3 spans 17 residues. Germline values: CDR1 SGHVT, CDR2 SQSDAQ. The CDR3 spells CASSPGGTVSGANVLTF. The CDR3 DNA follows: TGTGCCAGCAGCCCCGGGGGGACCGTCTCTGGGGCCAACGTCCTGACTTTC.

The V gene is TRBV4-1, the J gene TRBJ1-1; TRBD1 is a possible D gene (6 bases). CDR1 and CDR2 from the germline V gene are MGHRA and YSYEKL. Trimming pared 1 base from V and 7 bases from J, leaving 16 bases between. The CDR3 has 15 residues. DNA for the CDR3: TGCGCCAGCAGCCAAGTCCGGGGGGGCGCGGATGAAGCTTTCTTT. Amino acid sequence: CASSQVRGGADEAFF.

J is TRBJ2-6 and V is TRBV28; maybe TRBD1 (5 bases). With 4 bases removed from V and 2 bases from J, the gap between germline ends came to 21 bases. The length of the CDR3 is 19 residues. CDR1 is MDHEN and CDR2 is SYDVKM in the germline V gene. The CDR3 coding sequence is TGTGCCAGCAGTTCCTTCTCGTTTCTAGGGGTTGCTGGGGCCAACGTCCTGACTTTC. It yields the protein CASSSFSFLGVAGANVLTF.

The rearrangement uses TRBV5-1 and TRBJ1-2, with 7 bases identical to TRBD1. The ends lost 4 bases at V and 8 bases at J; junction bases unmatched: 11. The CDR3 has 14 residues. Germline-derived CDR1 and CDR2 are SGHRS and YFSETQ. CDR3 in amino acids: CASSTRQGPGGYTF. CDR3 DNA sequence: TGCGCCAGCAGCACAAGACAGGGACCGGGCGGCTACACCTTC.

The chain recombines TRBV5-4 with TRBJ2-6; 10 bases map to TRBD1. V lost 4 bases, J lost 4 bases, and 5 bases stayed unmatched. Per the germline V gene, CDR1 is SGHNT and CDR2 is YYREEE (reference sequence). This CDR3 comprises 16 residues. As DNA, the CDR3 is TGTGCCAGCAGCCCGGACAGGGGGTACGGGGCCAACGTCCTGACTTTC. It is translated as CASSPDRGYGANVLTF.